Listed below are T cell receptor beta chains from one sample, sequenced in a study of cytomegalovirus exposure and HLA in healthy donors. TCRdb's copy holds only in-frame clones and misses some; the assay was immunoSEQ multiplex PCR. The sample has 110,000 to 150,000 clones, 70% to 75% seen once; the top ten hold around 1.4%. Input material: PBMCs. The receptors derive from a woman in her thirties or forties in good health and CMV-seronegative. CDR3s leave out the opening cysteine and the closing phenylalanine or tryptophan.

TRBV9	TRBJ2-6	ASTSDRAGANVLT
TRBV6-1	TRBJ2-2	ASTEGGAYTGELF
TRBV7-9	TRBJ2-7	ASSPNTGKLYEQY
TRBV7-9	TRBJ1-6	ASGTANNSPLH
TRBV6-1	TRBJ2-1	ASSARGSYNEQF
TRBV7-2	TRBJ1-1	ASSYYTGEAF
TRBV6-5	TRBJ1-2	ASSYGRGSHYGYT
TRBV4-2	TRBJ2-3	ASSSISGGQTDTQY
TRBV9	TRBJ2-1	ASSFEAGVHNEQF
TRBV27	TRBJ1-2	ASSLYGWYGDYGYT
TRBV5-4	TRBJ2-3	ASSLMIAGGPPDTQY
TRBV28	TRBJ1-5	ASSLRRQVAQPQH
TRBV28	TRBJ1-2	ASSTPRGGAKGYT
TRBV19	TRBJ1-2	ASSPGQSYGYT
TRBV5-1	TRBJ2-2	ASSTGGTNTGELF
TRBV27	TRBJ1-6	ASSFRTGDSPLH
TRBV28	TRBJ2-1	ASSSPGLPNEQF
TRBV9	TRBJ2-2	ASSVLTGGPLFGGELF
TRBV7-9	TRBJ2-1	ASSINGQGAYNEQF
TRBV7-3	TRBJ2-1	ASSLGGDYNEQF
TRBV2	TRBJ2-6	ASKGQITGANVLT
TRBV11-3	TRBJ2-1	ASSALAGVGEQF
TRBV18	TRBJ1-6	ASSPEGFNSPLH
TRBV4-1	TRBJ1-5	ASSLTGPRGNQPQH
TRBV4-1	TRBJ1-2	ASSRQEGDTNGYT
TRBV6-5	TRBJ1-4	ASSTRDSPNEKLF
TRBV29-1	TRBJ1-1	SVREYSNTEAF
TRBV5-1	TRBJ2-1	ASSLAVEPVLYNEQF
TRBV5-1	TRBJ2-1	ASSFSGGYSYNEQF
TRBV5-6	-	ASSLAPYEQY